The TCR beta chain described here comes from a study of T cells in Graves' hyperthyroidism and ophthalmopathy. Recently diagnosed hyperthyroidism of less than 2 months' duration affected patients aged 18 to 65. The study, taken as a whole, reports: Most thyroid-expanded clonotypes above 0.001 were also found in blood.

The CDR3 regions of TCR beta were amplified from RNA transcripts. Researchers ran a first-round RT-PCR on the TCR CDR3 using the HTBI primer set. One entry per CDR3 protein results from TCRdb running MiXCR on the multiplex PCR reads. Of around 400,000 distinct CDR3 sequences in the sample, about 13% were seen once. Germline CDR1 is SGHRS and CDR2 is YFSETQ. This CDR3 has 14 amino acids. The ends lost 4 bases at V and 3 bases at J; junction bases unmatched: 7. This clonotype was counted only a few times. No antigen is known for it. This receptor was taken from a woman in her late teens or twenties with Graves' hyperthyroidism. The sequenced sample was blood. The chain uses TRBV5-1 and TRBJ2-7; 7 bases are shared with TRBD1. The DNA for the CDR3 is TGCGCCAGCAGCCGGGACAGCTTTTACTACGAGCAGTACTTC. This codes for CASSRDSFYYEQYF.